This TCR delta chain was identified in a study of γδ T cells in repeated Plasmodium falciparum infection. Overall study findings and caveats: Donors in Mali lived in a small rural village, largely one ethnic group.

In its sample, this clone was seen a few times. Its target is not known. This is likely an artifact of a read error, given a far larger clone one base away. The sample contains more than one DNA sequence encoding this CDR3. Both TRG and TRD chains were sequenced from each sorted sample. TCRdb re-called the multiplex PCR reads with CATT. Among tens of thousands of delta-chain clones listed, around 1.7% were seen once. The sequence came from a pool of human donors (malaria-infected and uninfected, not separated). Material for sequencing was gamma-delta T cells from blood.

The CDR3 DNA sequence: TGTGCCTTTATTCCTACTCTCTACTGGGGGATACGCAGGCTCGATAAACTCATCTTT. As protein: CAFIPTLYWGIRRLDKLIF. The J gene is TRDJ1, the V gene TRDV3; 13 bases align to TRDD3. Germline V gene data show CDR1 as TVYSNPD and CDR2 as GDNSRS (reference sequence). V was clipped by 1 base and J by 4 bases; unmatched bases: 18. The CDR3 runs 19 residues.